This T cell receptor (beta chain) was identified during a study of Tregs in tolerant kidney transplant recipients (dated by TCRdb to 2018 to 2020). With respect to the entire study: The study applied TCRbeta sequencing to find donor-specific regulatory T cells before combined kidney and bone marrow transplantation and then followed those same cells after transplant. TCRbeta repertoire sequencing was used in 3 healthy controls to compare several methods for expanding Tregs specific for an allogeneic donor. What the research found in general, with its limitations: Biological reproducibility was not examined directly, but technical replication error appeared to be minimal. Expanding Tregs with activated donor B cells appeared to identify the most biologically relevant and donor-specific TCRbeta repertoire. The study was limited by small patient numbers, and the findings need validation in larger populations and under other immunosuppression protocols.

The CDR3 measures 12 amino acids from cysteine to phenylalanine. Solely the CDR3 DNA is kept, with 36 bases framed from the first base. CDR1 is given as SGHVS and CDR2 as FNYEAQ, both from the germline V gene. V lost 2 bases and J lost 8 bases; the stretch between them is 9 bases long. Unstimulated Tregs (CD4+CD25+CD127-), CD4+ non-Tregs (CD4+CD25-), CD4 and CD8 cells were FACS-sorted from thawed PBMCs. Healthy control blood came either as purchased buffy coats or from healthy volunteers. Healthy control blood was separated into PBMCs by Ficoll density gradient and cryopreserved, and patient PBMCs were collected both before and after transplant. Genomic DNA was extracted from sorted cells with the QIAGEN DNeasy Blood and Tissue Kit for TCRbeta CDR3 sequencing. High-throughput TCRbeta CDR3 sequencing, including PCR amplification with bias correction and internal controls, was performed commercially through immunoSEQ. For the original study's pipeline: Unique productive TCRbeta sequences were defined by CDR3 nucleotide sequence when primers matched and otherwise by CDR3 amino acid sequence together with Vbeta and Jbeta genes. Sorting error was corrected by removing sequences shared between sorted populations at a frequency ratio of 2:1 or less, and the remaining shared sequences were assigned to the higher population. A sequence was defined as donor-reactive if the sequence was expanded at least 5-fold in CFSE-low cells compared with unstimulated cells and had a frequency of at least 0.01% in CFSE-low cells. Repertoire divergence was quantified by Jensen-Shannon divergence calculated from the top 100 TCRbeta sequences ranked by frequency. For samples with multiple sequencing runs, sorting error was corrected in each run separately before the runs were combined. Entries here come from immuneACCESS through TCRdb and include only in-frame sequences with V and J called. Some clones fail to appear in such tables; in the studies checked, an unresolved V gene covers under half of the shortfall, and the cause of the remainder is unknown. Clone size and V and J calls were adopted from that table, with D and trimming inferred from the DNA. Within this sample are tens of thousands of clones, with roughly 84% of them counted one time only. The ten largest clones take up about 4.7% of the sample.

Regarding this clone: Its antigen is unknown. The sample holds no much larger clone one base away, and base qualities are not on file.

Sequenced material: CD4+ T cells from blood. The chain joins TRBV7-6 to TRBJ1-2, with TRBD1 as a weak D call on 6 bases. The TCR sequence derives from a human donor in good health. The nucleotides read TGTGCCAGCAGCTTAAGGGGGAACGGCTACACCTTC. It encodes CASSLRGNGYTF. Beyond the CDR3, the reference TRBV7-6 and TRBJ1-2 genes provide the residues; the full variable domain reads: GAGVSQSPRYKVTKRGQDVALRCDPISGHVSLYWYRQALGQGPEFLTYFNYEAQQDKSGLPNDRFSAERPEGSISTLTIQRTEQRDSAMYRCASSLRGNGYTFGSGTRLTVV.